The sequence of this TCR beta chain was determined in a study of blood T cell repertoires in COVID-19. This CDR3 contains 13 residues. The V and J ends lost 6 bases and 6 bases, in that order; junction bases with no gene match: 5. Germline V lookup: CDR1 SGHNT, CDR2 YYREEE (reference sequence). Clones were read by immunoSEQ multiplex PCR, and TCRdb kept only the in-frame ones, dropping some. The sample yields about 94,000 clones, about 80% seen once. The sample taken for sequencing was peripheral blood. The rearrangement uses TRBV5-4 and TRBJ1-4; 7 nucleotides align to TRBD1. The sequence came from a human donor in a cohort sampled during active COVID-19. CDR3 in amino acids: CASKAGTDEKLFF. Here the CDR3 DNA reads TGTGCCAGCAAGGCCGGGACAGATGAAAAACTGTTTTTT.